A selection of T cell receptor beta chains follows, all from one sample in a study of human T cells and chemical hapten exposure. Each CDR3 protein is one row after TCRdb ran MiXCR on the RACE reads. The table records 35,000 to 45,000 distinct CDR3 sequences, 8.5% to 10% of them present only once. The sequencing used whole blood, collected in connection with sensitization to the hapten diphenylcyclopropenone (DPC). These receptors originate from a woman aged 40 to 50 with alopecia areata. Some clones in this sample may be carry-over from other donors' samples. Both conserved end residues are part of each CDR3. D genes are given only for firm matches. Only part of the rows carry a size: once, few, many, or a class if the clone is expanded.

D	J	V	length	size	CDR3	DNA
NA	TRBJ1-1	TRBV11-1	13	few	CASRLTSSTEAFF	TGTGCCAGCAGGCTGACCAGCAGCACTGAAGCTTTCTTT
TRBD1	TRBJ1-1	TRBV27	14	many	CASSLDRVNSEAFF	TGTGCCAGCAGTTTAGACAGGGTTAATAGTGAAGCTTTCTTT
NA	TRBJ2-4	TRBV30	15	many	CAWSADILAKNIQYF	TGTGCCTGGAGTGCGGATATTCTAGCCAAAAACATTCAGTACTTC
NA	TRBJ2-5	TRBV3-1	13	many	CASSPSGQETQYF	TGTGCCAGCAGCCCTTCAGGTCAGGAGACCCAGTACTTC
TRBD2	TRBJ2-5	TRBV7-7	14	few	CASSPGLAVRAQYF	TGTGCCAGCAGCCCGGGACTAGCGGTGCGGGCCCAGTACTTC
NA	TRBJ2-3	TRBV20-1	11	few	CSAPRSSTQYF	TGCAGTGCCCCCCGGTCTAGTACGCAGTATTTT
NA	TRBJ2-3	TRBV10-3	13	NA	CASSRDSTDTQYF	TGTGCCTCATCCCGGGACAGCACAGATACGCAGTATTTT
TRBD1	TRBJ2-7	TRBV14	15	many	CASSQGGTGYREQYF	TGTGCCAGCAGCCAAGGAGGGACAGGGTATCGCGAGCAGTACTTC
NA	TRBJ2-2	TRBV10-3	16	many	CASASDTRLNTGELFF	TGTGCCAGCGCCTCCGACACCCGACTTAACACCGGGGAGCTGTTTTTT
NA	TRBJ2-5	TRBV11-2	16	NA	CASSSLGGLGEETQYF	TGTGCCAGCAGCTCCCTGGGTGGACTGGGGGAAGAGACCCAGTACTTC
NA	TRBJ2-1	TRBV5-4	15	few	CASSLGLGGYNEQFF	TGTGCCAGCAGCTTGGGACTAGGGGGCTACAATGAGCAGTTCTTC